The 25 T cell receptor beta chains below were found in one sample sequenced in a study of shared clonotypes between healthy human individuals. Clones were read by immunoSEQ multiplex PCR, and TCRdb kept only the in-frame ones, dropping some. The data show around 340,000 clones, 73% seen once. Sequenced sample: memory CD4+ T cells sorted from blood. Subset: CD45RA-negative fraction. These receptors were collected from a man aged 25-40 years in good health.

This clone was observed once. The V gene is TRBV9, the J gene TRBJ1-2; 9 nucleotides line up with TRBD1. The germline gives CDR1 SGDLS, CDR2 YYNGEE. The CDR3 extends over 16 amino acids. The J segment lost 4 bases and the V segment lost 4 bases, leaving 11 bases of the junction unmatched. DNA for the CDR3: TGTGCCAGCAGCAAAGACTTACAGGGGGCAGGCTATGGCTACACCTTC. It is translated as CASSKDLQGAGYGYTF.

This sequence joins TRBV27 and TRBJ2-7, with D perhaps TRBD2 (6 bases). The germline CDR1 and CDR2 sequences are MNHEY and SMNVEV (reference sequence). V lost 6 bases, J lost 2 bases, and 14 bases lay in between. This CDR3 is 14 amino acids long. The CDR3 coding sequence is TGTGCCAGCAGGTCACTGGGGGGAGCCTACGAGCAGTACTTC. Amino acid sequence: CASRSLGGAYEQYF.

This clone has just one count. This chain links TRBV7-6 with TRBJ1-1; tentative D call: TRBD1 (5 bases). This CDR3 has 15 amino acids. Germline lookup yields CDR1 SGHVS and CDR2 FNYEAQ. V was trimmed by 3 bases and J by 1 base, leaving 12 bases between them. The CDR3 spells CASSLGRGWNTEAFF. CDR3 DNA sequence: TGTGCCAGCAGCTTGGGTCGGGGCTGGAACACTGAAGCTTTCTTT.

This clone was observed a few times. The gene calls are TRBV2 and TRBJ1-5; D not certain. Trimming took 1 base from V and 0 from J, leaving 10 bases between them. The CDR3 totals 16 residues. Germline V gene lookup returns CDR1 SNHLY and CDR2 FYNNEI. CDR3 DNA: TGTGCCAGCAGTGAAGAGGAGTCCTATAGCAATCAGCCCCAGCATTTT. Translated: CASSEEESYSNQPQHF. Based on the CDR3 plus reference TRBV2 and TRBJ1-5, the full variable domain is EPEVTQTPSHQVTQMGQEVILRCVPISNHLYFYWYRQILGQKVEFLVSFYNNEISEKSEIFDDQFSVERPDGSNFTLKIRSTKLEDSAMYFCASSEEESYSNQPQHFGDGTRLSIL.

The chain couples TRBV28 to TRBJ2-3, with D hard to call. Germline CDR1 reads MDHEN; CDR2 reads SYDVKM. The CDR3 is 15 residues long. V was clipped by 3 bases and J by 2 bases, with 12 bases between them. The CDR3 nucleotides read TGTGCCAGCAGTTTGGCAGCCGTTTCCACAGATACGCAGTATTTT. This encodes CASSLAAVSTDTQYF.

The chain couples TRBV2 to TRBJ2-4; 8 bases are a match to TRBD2. This CDR3 is 15 amino acids long. Germline-derived CDR1 and CDR2 are SNHLY and FYNNEI. With 2 bases clipped from V and 6 bases from J, the junction kept 6 bases outside the gene matches. The CDR3 DNA reads TGTGCCAGCAGTGAAAGAGGGACTAGACCAAACATTCAGTACTTC. Its protein is CASSERGTRPNIQYF.

The chain joins TRBV6-1 to TRBJ1-2, with a weak D call TRBD1 (5 bases). Germline CDR1 MNHNS, CDR2 SASEGT. The CDR3 sequence is 14 residues long. V shed 0 bases and J shed 8 bases, with 13 bases lying between them. CDR3 DNA: TGTGCCAGCAGTGAAGCGTGGGGGGAAGTCGGCTACACCTTC. Translating gives CASSEAWGEVGYTF.

In this sample, this clone turned up a few times. The rearrangement links TRBV5-1 to TRBJ2-1; TRBD2 matches 9 bases. The CDR3 has 17 residues. The germline V gene encodes CDR1 SGHRS and CDR2 YFSETQ. Trimming at V came to 4 bases and at J to 5 bases, leaving 13 bases not matched to a gene. CDR3 sequence reads: CASSPGVLLAGDNEQFF. CDR3 nucleotides: TGCGCCAGCAGCCCTGGGGTACTACTAGCGGGTGACAATGAGCAGTTCTTC.

This chain joins TRBV5-4 and TRBJ2-1; unclear D gene. The CDR3 extends over 15 amino acids. Trimming pared 0 bases from V and 4 bases from J, leaving 11 bases between. Germline values: CDR1 SGHNT, CDR2 YYREEE (reference sequence). The CDR3 DNA is TGTGCCAGCAGCTTGGATGTAGTAAGTTACAATGAGCAGTTCTTC. Its translation is CASSLDVVSYNEQFF.

This chain joins TRBV7-6 and TRBJ2-1; 7 nucleotides line up with TRBD2. The V segment lost 4 bases and the J segment 7 bases; nucleotides outside the gene matches: 4. Germline CDR1 reads SGHVS; CDR2 reads FNYEAQ. The CDR3 length is 13 residues. CDR3 bases: TGTGCCAGCAGCTCGGGACTAACTAATGAGCAGTTCTTC. It translates to CASSSGLTNEQFF.

The chain joins TRBV21-1 to TRBJ1-2; TRBD1 was called by the table and not checked on the DNA. TRBV21-1 is a known pseudogene. This CDR3 has 15 amino acids. The CDR3 DNA sequence: TGTGCCAGCAGCAAAGTTCAGGGGGCATTTTATGGCTACACCTTC. It specifies CASSKVQGAFYGYTF.

This CDR3 reads CASSGGTDTQYF. The CDR3 coding sequence is TGTGCCAGCAGCGGGGGCACAGATACGCAGTATTTT. The chain carries TRBV7-8 and TRBJ2-3; no clear D. The CDR3 loop spans 12 amino acids. Germline values: CDR1 SGHVS, CDR2 FQNEAQ. With 5 bases removed from V and 1 base from J, the gap between germline ends came to 4 bases.

This chain joins TRBV28 and TRBJ2-3, with TRBD2 identical over 7 bases. V lost 8 bases to trimming and J lost 3 bases; unmatched junction nucleotides: 8. The CDR3 is 14 residues long. Germline CDR1 is MDHEN and CDR2 is SYDVKM. For the CDR3, the DNA is TGTGCCAGCTTAGCGGGCGATCTAACAGATACGCAGTATTTT. Its protein is CASLAGDLTDTQYF.

This clone occurred a few times. Other DNA sequences from this sample encode an identical CDR3 as well. The V call is TRBV5-1, the J call TRBJ2-6, with unresolved D. CDR3 length equals 15 residues. Germline V gene sequence: CDR1 SGHRS, CDR2 YFSETQ. The V end lost 0 bases, the J end lost 4 bases, and 8 bases lay between the germline ends. This CDR3 reads CASSLGGTGANVLTF. CDR3 coding DNA: TGCGCCAGCAGCTTGGGAGGTACGGGGGCCAACGTCCTGACTTTC.

This clone was seen a single time. The rearrangement links TRBV5-6 to TRBJ2-2, with D possibly being TRBD2 (6 bases). The CDR3 is 15 residues long. The germline V and J ends were trimmed by 2 bases and 6 bases, with 14 bases remaining between them. The V gene's germline CDR1 is SGHDT and CDR2 YYEEEE. The CDR3: CASSFFQGGAGELFF. Here the CDR3 DNA reads TGTGCCAGCAGCTTTTTTCAGGGAGGCGCCGGGGAGCTGTTTTTT.

The CDR3 coding sequence is TGTGCCAGCAGTACCGCGGGGGGACGGAGCAATCAGCCCCAGCATTTT. Protein sequence: CASSTAGGRSNQPQHF. The chain couples TRBV2 to TRBJ1-5, with a weak D call TRBD1 (5 bases). The CDR3 loop spans 16 amino acids. Germline-derived CDR1 and CDR2 are SNHLY and FYNNEI. V was pared by 5 bases and J by 1 base, with 15 bases between.

The CDR3 protein is CASSREGETTDTQYF. The DNA of the CDR3 is TGTGCCAGCTCACGTGAGGGGGAAACCACAGATACGCAGTATTTT. V usage is TRBV18 and J usage is TRBJ2-3, with D tentatively TRBD1 (6 bases). This CDR3 comprises 15 residues. V lost 4 bases and J lost 2, with 13 bases in between. Germline V lookup: CDR1 KGHSH, CDR2 LQKENI.

The V gene is TRBV6-1, the J gene TRBJ2-3, with 9 nucleotides matching TRBD2. This CDR3 has 15 amino acids. CDR1 is MNHNS, CDR2 SASEGT, per germline. V gave up 8 bases and J gave up 4 bases; unmatched junction bases: 10. The CDR3 protein is CASVVAGDFPDTQYF. The CDR3 nucleotides read TGTGCCAGCGTGGTAGCGGGAGATTTCCCAGATACGCAGTATTTT.

The chain has TRBV19 and TRBJ2-7, with 7 nucleotides matching TRBD2. The trim removed 4 bases at V and 0 bases at J, leaving 9 bases unmatched. Germline CDR1 LNHDA, CDR2 SQIVND (reference sequence). The CDR3 totals 16 residues. CDR3 coding DNA: TGTGCCAGTAGTAGGGTACCGACTAGCAGCTCCTACGAGCAGTACTTC. Its protein is CASSRVPTSSSYEQYF. Combining the CDR3 with reference TRBV19 and TRBJ2-7 gives the whole variable domain DGGITQSPKYLFRKEGQNVTLSCEQNLNHDAMYWYRQDPGQGLRLIYYSQIVNDFQKGDIAEGYSVSREKKESFPLTVTSAQKNPTAFYLCASSRVPTSSSYEQYFGPGTRLTVT.

The genes are TRBV28 and TRBJ2-3; 7 bases line up with TRBD2. This CDR3 contains 15 residues. The V segment lost 6 bases and the J segment 2 bases; nucleotides outside the gene matches: 8. Germline V gene sequence: CDR1 MDHEN, CDR2 SYDVKM. The CDR3 DNA reads TGTGCCAGCAGGGGAGCTAGCGGAAACACAGATACGCAGTATTTT. Amino acids: CASRGASGNTDTQYF.

The genes are TRBV30 and TRBJ1-2, with D possibly TRBD1 on 5 matching bases. CDR1 is GTSNPN, CDR2 SVGIG, per germline (reference sequence). This CDR3 is built from 12 residues. V gave up 2 bases and J gave up 2 bases, with 6 bases separating them. The CDR3 DNA reads as TGTGCCTGGAGTAGGGGAAACTATGGCTACACCTTC. It translates to CAWSRGNYGYTF. Full variable domain (outside the CDR3, taken from reference TRBV30 and TRBJ1-2): SQTIHQWPATLVQPVGSPLSLECTVEGTSNPNLYWYRQAAGRGLQLLFYSVGIGQISSEVPQNLSASRPQDRQFILSSKKLLLSDSGFYLCAWSRGNYGYTFGSGTRLTVV.

The CDR3 sequence is CASSPGLASYEQYF. CDR3 coding DNA: TGTGCCAGCAGCCCGGGACTAGCATCCTACGAGCAGTACTTC. The chain has TRBV2 and TRBJ2-7, with TRBD2 matching 9 bases. The CDR3 is 14 residues long. The ends lost 6 bases at V and 1 base at J; junction bases unmatched: 4. Looked up from germline, CDR1 is SNHLY and CDR2 is FYNNEI.

J is TRBJ2-2 and V is TRBV29-1, with D perhaps TRBD1 (6 bases). The CDR3 totals 13 residues. Germline loops: CDR1 SQVTM, CDR2 ANQGSEA. V was trimmed by 5 bases and J by 4 bases, leaving 11 bases between them. The CDR3 loop is CSVHTGFTGELFF. In DNA form, the CDR3 reads TGCAGCGTTCACACAGGGTTCACCGGGGAGCTGTTTTTT.

Concerning this clone itself: With a much larger clone just one base away, this may be a read error. The V call is TRBV10-3, the J call TRBJ1-1; 7 bases line up with TRBD1. The CDR3 sequence is 15 residues long. With V trimmed by 4 bases and J by 3 bases, 8 bases remained unmatched. CDR1 and CDR2 (germline): ENHRY, SYGVKD. CDR3 sequence: CAISVAGGQDTEAFF. The DNA of the CDR3 is TGTGCCATCAGTGTCGCCGGTGGACAGGACACTGAAGCTTTCTTT.

This clone was recorded once. Possible read error: a much larger clone is one base away. The chain links TRBV7-2 to TRBJ2-1; TRBD2 is a possible D gene (6 bases). Germline lookup yields CDR1 SGHTA and CDR2 FQGNSA. CDR3 length equals 15 residues. The ends were cut back, 5 bases at V and 0 bases at J, with 11 bases in the middle. CDR3 in amino acids: CASSPSVSSYNEQFF. In DNA, the CDR3 is TGTGCCAGCAGCCCTAGCGTGAGCTCCTACAATGAGCAGTTCTTC. Filled out from reference TRBV7-2 and TRBJ2-1, the complete variable domain reads GAGVSQSPSNKVTEKGKDVELRCDPISGHTALYWYRQSLGQGLEFLIYFQGNSAPDKSGLPSDRFSAERTGGSVSTLTIQRTQQEDSAVYLCASSPSVSSYNEQFFGPGTRLTVL.